Described below is a single T cell receptor (beta chain) sequence and its context. Antigen: not known. The data stem from a study of T cell responses to AZD1222 COVID-19 vaccine. Whole-study findings and limits: Across spike, vaccine-associated CD4 TCRs were found, dominant at 160-218 and 743-854. Among those given AZD1222, only 6 or 7 were seropositive at baseline.

Sequenced by immunoSEQ multiplex PCR; TCRdb stores in-frame clones only, minus some. The table lists some 120,000 clones, roughly 90% of them singletons, with 11% in the top ten. V shed 4 bases and J shed 5 bases, with 10 bases lying between them. Looked up from germline, CDR1 is SGHTS and CDR2 is YDEGEE. This CDR3 contains 13 residues. The chain employs TRBV5-8 and TRBJ2-1; no firm D call. The sequencing here drew on peripheral blood, taken on day 0 of MenACWY control vaccination. This clonotype was obtained from an adult in good health. The CDR3 DNA reads TGTGCCAGCAGCCCGGACGCAGACAATGAGCAGTTCTTC. Translated, it gives CASSPDADNEQFF.